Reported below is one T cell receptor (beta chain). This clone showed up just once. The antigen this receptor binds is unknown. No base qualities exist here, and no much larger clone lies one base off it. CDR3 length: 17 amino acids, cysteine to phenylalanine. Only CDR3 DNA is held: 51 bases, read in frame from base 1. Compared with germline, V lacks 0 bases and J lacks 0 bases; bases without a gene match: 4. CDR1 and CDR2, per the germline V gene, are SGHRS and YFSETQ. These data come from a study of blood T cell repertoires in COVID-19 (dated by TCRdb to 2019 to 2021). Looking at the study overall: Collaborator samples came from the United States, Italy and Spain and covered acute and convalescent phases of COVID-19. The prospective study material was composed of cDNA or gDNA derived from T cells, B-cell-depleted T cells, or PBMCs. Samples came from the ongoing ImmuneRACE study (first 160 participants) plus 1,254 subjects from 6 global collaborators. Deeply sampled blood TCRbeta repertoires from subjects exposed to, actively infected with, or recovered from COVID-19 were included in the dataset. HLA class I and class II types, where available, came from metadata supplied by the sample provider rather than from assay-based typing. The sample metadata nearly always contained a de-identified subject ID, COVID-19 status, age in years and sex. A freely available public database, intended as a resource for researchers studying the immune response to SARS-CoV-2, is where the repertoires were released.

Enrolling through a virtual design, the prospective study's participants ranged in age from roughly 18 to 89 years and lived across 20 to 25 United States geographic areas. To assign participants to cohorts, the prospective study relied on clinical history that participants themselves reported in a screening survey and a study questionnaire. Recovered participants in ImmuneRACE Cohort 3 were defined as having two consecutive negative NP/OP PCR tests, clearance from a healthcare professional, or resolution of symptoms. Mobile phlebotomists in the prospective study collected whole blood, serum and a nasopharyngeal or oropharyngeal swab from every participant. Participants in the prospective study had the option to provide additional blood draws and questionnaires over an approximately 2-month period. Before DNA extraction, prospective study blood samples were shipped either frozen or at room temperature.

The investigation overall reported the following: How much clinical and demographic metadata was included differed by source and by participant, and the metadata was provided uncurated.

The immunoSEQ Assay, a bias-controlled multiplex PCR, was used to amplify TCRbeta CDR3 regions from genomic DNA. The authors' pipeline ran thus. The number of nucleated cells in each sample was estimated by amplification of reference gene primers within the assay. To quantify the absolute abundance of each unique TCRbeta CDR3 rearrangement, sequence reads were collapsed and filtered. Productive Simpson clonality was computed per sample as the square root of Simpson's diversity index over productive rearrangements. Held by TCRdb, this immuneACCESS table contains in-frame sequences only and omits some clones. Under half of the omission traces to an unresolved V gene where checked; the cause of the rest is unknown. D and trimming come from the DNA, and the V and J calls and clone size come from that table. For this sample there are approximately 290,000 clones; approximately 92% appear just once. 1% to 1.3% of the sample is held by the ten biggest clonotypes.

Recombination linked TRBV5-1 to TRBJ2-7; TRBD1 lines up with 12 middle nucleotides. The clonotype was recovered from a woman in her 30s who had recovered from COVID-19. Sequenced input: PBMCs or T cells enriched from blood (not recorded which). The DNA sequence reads TGCGCCAGCAGCTTGGGGGGACAGGGGGCTTCCTCCTACGAGCAGTACTTC. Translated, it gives CASSLGGQGASSYEQYF.